This T cell receptor beta chain appears in the sequencing data of a study of T cells in Graves' hyperthyroidism and ophthalmopathy. The V end was cut by 3 bases, the J end by 2 bases, with 7 bases between. The CDR3 length is 13 residues. The germline V gene has CDR1 MDHEN and CDR2 SYDVKM. This clonotype was seen a handful of times. Amplified regions were TCR beta CDR3 sequences from RNA transcripts. First-round RT-PCR with HTBI primers amplified the TCR CDR3 region. In TCRdb, the multiplex PCR reads were re-called with MiXCR into one record per CDR3 protein. The sample has about 350,000 distinct CDR3 sequences, about a sixth seen once.

This chain connects TRBV28 to TRBJ2-5; D remains unclear. The source material was blood. The TCR originated in a middle-aged woman with Graves' ophthalmopathy. The CDR3 DNA follows: TGTGCCAGCAGTTTTTTATTACAAGAGACCCAGTACTTC. It specifies CASSFLLQETQYF.